One and the same sample provided the 26 T cell receptor delta chains below, sequenced in a study of gammadelta T cells in human blood. TCRdb called clones anew from the RT-PCR reads with CATT. The table lists 350 to 500 delta-chain clones, just over 14% of them singletons. Sequencing input: non-Vgamma9Vdelta2 gamma-delta T cells from infant blood. Receptors were obtained from a human donor.

Comments on this clone: A much larger clone differs from this one at a single base, so this may be a read error. This chain links TRDV1 with TRDJ1; TRDD3 matches at 8 bases. The junction had 31 bases not matched to a gene; V was cut back by 4 bases and J by 0 bases. CDR1 is TSWWSYY and CDR2 is QGS in the germline V gene. This CDR3 is 24 amino acids long. The CDR3 nucleotides are TGTGCTCTTGGGGGAAATAATCTGGCAGGCCTTCTCCCGTACTGGGGGTCCAACACCGATAAACTCATCTTT. Amino acid sequence: CALGGNNLAGLLPYWGSNTDKLIF.

By its share, this clone is medium-sized. The chain uses TRDV1 and TRDJ1; the match to TRDD3 covers 9 bases. Germline-derived CDR1 and CDR2 are TSWWSYY and QGS. There are 19 residues in the CDR3. Trimming took 5 bases from V and 3 from J; bases not matched to a gene: 19. CDR3 DNA: TGTGCTCTTGGGATCCCGGATTTTAAGGCTGGGGGATTAGCCGATAAACTCATCTTT. It translates to CALGIPDFKAGGLADKLIF.

The chain uses TRDV1 and TRDJ1; no firm D call. This CDR3 has 15 amino acids. The germline V gene encodes CDR1 TSWWSYY and CDR2 QGS. Deletions cut 3 bases from V and 10 bases from J, with 21 bases between. The CDR3 DNA reads as TGTGCTCTTGGGGATCTTTTCTTTCCCCAGTTTGGACTCATCTTT. This gives the protein CALGDLFFPQFGLIF.

As regards this clone: With only one base between it and a far larger clone, this is likely a read error. The same CDR3 can be traced to other DNA sequences in this sample. The chain combines TRDV1 with TRDJ1; possible D gene TRDD2, 6 bases. Germline CDR1 is TSWWSYY and CDR2 is QGS. There are 26 residues in the CDR3. CDR3: CALGEPPIPKPKGLRSLSPYTDKLIF. The CDR3, as DNA: TGTGCTCTTGGGGAACCCCCAATTCCTAAGCCTAAGGGATTGAGGAGCCTATCCCCGTACACCGACAAACTCATCTTT.

The sample holds a few counts of this clone. The TCRdb record carries a much larger clone's protein, which differs from this DNA's translation at residue 5; a read error is the likely cause, and the protein listed here is the DNA translation. V and J are TRDV1 and TRDJ1, with D possibly being TRDD2 (6 bases). V gave up 3 bases and J gave up 0 bases, with 29 bases separating them. This CDR3 contains 21 residues. The V gene's germline CDR1 is TSWWSYY and CDR2 QGS. The CDR3 nucleotides read TGTGCTCTTGGGGACAAGGCCTTCCACACTCCTATGTCGCGGTACACCGATAAACTCATCTTT. As protein: CALGDKAFHTPMSRYTDKLIF.

There are a few counts of this clone. A much more abundant neighbour one base away suggests this may be a read error. J is TRDJ1 and V is TRDV1; 13 bases line up with TRDD3. The CDR3 runs to 23 residues. CDR1 and CDR2 (germline): TSWWSYY, QGS. CDR3 coding DNA: TGTGCTCTTGGGGAACGCTTGGGATCGTCCTTATACTGGGGGATACGCGGGACCGATAAACCCATCTTT. It encodes CALGERLGSSLYWGIRGTDKPIF.

In its sample, this clone is large. The rearrangement links TRDV1 to TRDJ1; D is perhaps TRDD3 (6 bases). The CDR3 has 18 amino acids. Germline V lookup: CDR1 TSWWSYY, CDR2 QGS. The V gene lost 2 bases and the J gene lost 0 bases, with 19 bases spanning the gap. The chain's CDR3 is CALGEEVRWGWYTDKLIF. The DNA of the CDR3 is TGTGCTCTTGGGGAAGAAGTCCGCTGGGGATGGTACACCGATAAACTCATCTTT.

Sample share makes this clone large. The chain couples TRDV1 to TRDJ1; 9 nucleotides match TRDD3. The J segment lost 2 bases and the V segment lost 2 bases, leaving 3 bases of the junction unmatched. Germline lookup yields CDR1 TSWWSYY and CDR2 QGS. The CDR3 extends over 15 amino acids. The CDR3: CALGEVGDMTDKLIF. The CDR3 DNA reads as TGTGCTCTTGGGGAAGTGGGGGATATGACCGATAAACTCATCTTT.

This clone was seen a handful of times. A far larger clone is a single base away, which makes a read error likely. The same CDR3 is also encoded by other DNA sequences in this sample. The chain uses TRDV1 and TRDJ1, with TRDD3 identical over 11 bases. The CDR3 is 17 residues long. The V gene end was trimmed by 7 bases and the J gene end by 4 bases; junction bases not matched to a gene: 14. The germline gives CDR1 TSWWSYY, CDR2 QGS. The CDR3 sequence: CALVLLGDKVLLDKLIF. CDR3 DNA: TGTGCTCTTGTTCTACTGGGGGATAAGGTGCTTCTCGATAAACTCATCTTT.

This clone is termed large. Other DNA sequences from this sample encode an identical CDR3 as well. The chain couples TRDV1 to TRDJ1, with D uncertain. Trimming stripped 1 base from V and 0 bases from J, with 18 bases between. CDR3 length: 18 residues. Germline values: CDR1 TSWWSYY, CDR2 QGS. This chain's CDR3 is CALGERSPGLRYTDKLIF. CDR3 nucleotide sequence: TGTGCTCTTGGGGAACGAAGCCCGGGCCTTAGGTACACCGATAAACTCATCTTT.

The assigned J gene is TRDJ2, but the V gene is uncalled; the D call in the table, TRDD3, was not verified against the DNA. The length of the CDR3 is 29 residues. The CDR3 region is CSGINAEYMGSKVFRNDACGSALTAQLFF. The CDR3 nucleotides read TGCAGTGGTATCAACGCAGAGTACATGGGGAGCAAGGTTTTTCGTAATGATGCCTGTGGTAGTGCTTTGACAGCACAACTCTTCTTT.

This clone is large (0.1 to 1%) in the sample. This chain uses TRAV38-2/DV8 with TRDJ1; D is possibly TRDD3 (5 bases). The CDR3 has 15 amino acids. Trimming cost V 0 bases and J 1 base, with 10 bases left between them. The germline V gene has CDR1 TSESDYY and CDR2 QEAYKQQN. The CDR3: CAYRSGGLGTDKLIF. The CDR3 nucleotides are TGTGCTTATAGGAGCGGGGGGTTGGGCACCGATAAACTCATCTTT.

This clone is large. The genes are TRDV1 and TRDJ2, with 10 positions matching TRDD3. CDR3 length equals 22 residues. The ends lost 2 bases at V and 0 bases at J; junction bases unmatched: 18. Germline CDR1 reads TSWWSYY; CDR2 reads QGS. CDR3 in DNA: TGTGCTCTTGGGGAATTTTACGAACTGGGGGATCAGAGCATTGCTTTGACAGCACAACTCTTCTTT. Translating gives CALGEFYELGDQSIALTAQLFF.

This clone has a handful of counts. A read error is the likely source, as a far larger clone sits one nucleotide away. Additional DNA sequences in this sample encode the identical CDR3. The chain carries TRDV1 and TRDJ1; 11 bases map to TRDD3. V was clipped by 2 bases and J by 3 bases; unmatched bases: 11. Germline CDR1 TSWWSYY, CDR2 QGS. There are 18 residues in the CDR3. CDR3 protein: CALGEIVSLGDTSDKLIF. For the CDR3, the DNA is TGTGCTCTTGGGGAAATTGTGTCCCTGGGGGATACATCCGATAAACTCATCTTT.

This clone was seen only a few times. TCRdb assigns this DNA the protein of a much larger clone, which departs from its translation at residue 19; this likely reflects a read error, and the protein shown comes from translating the DNA. The V gene is TRAV29/DV5, the J gene TRDJ1; D might be TRDD3 (7 bases). CDR3 length: 22 residues. Germline loops: CDR1 NSMFDY, CDR2 ISSIKDK. CDR3 in DNA: TGTGCAGCAACCCGGCGTCCTACGTGGAGGGATTGGGGGAGCAGGGAGATCGATAGACTCATCTTT. Its protein product is CAATRRPTWRDWGSREIDRLIF. Variable domain in full (rest from reference TRAV29/DV5 and TRDJ1): DQQVKQNSPSLSVQEGRISILNCDYTNSMFDYFLWYKKYPAEGPTFLISISSIKDKNEDGRFTVFLNKSAKHLSLHIVPSQPGDSAVYFCAATRRPTWRDWGSREIDRLIFGKGTRVTVEP.

This clone is large. V and J are TRDV1 and TRDJ1, with 8 bases aligning to TRDD3. CDR3 length: 19 amino acids. V trimming: 1 base; J trimming: 0 bases; junction bases outside the gene matches: 13. The germline gives CDR1 TSWWSYY, CDR2 QGS. CDR3 bases: TGTGCTCTTGGGGAACCCAGCCTTCCCTCACTGGGGGACACCGATAAACTCATCTTT. Translation: CALGEPSLPSLGDTDKLIF.

Note on this clone: A far larger clone is a single base away, which makes a read error likely. The rearrangement uses TRDV1 and TRDJ2, with 12 bases that match TRDD3. CDR1 and CDR2 (germline): TSWWSYY, QGS. V was pared by 4 bases and J by 2 bases, with 23 bases of the junction left unmatched. This CDR3 has 23 residues. The CDR3 sequence: CALGGLTRTPYWGILSLTAQLFF. In DNA, the CDR3 is TGTGCTCTTGGGGGACTAACACGTACCCCCTACTGGGGGATACTTTCATTGACAGCACAACTCTTCTTT.

On this clone itself: This DNA's translation and the protein TCRdb lists, from a much larger clone, do not match at residue 3, likely due to a read error; the protein shown is translated from the DNA. This chain connects TRDV1 to TRDJ1; D possibly corresponds to TRDD3 (5 bases). Germline CDR1 and CDR2: TSWWSYY and QGS. This CDR3 has 17 amino acids. CDR3 residues: CAPGRRVGNARTDKLIF. The CDR3 DNA reads TGTGCTCCTGGGAGAAGGGTGGGGAACGCCAGGACCGATAAACTCATCTTT.

As regards this clone: A far more abundant clone sits one base away, making this likely a read error. This chain joins TRDV1 and TRDJ1; 13 bases agree with TRDD3. This CDR3 has 23 amino acids. Trimming took 4 bases from V and 0 from J; bases not matched to a gene: 23. From germline, CDR1 is TSWWSYY and CDR2 QGS. The CDR3 DNA reads as TGTGCTCTTGGGGGAAGAGGGACCATCCGACTGGGGGATACGCGGATTCACACCGATAAACTCATCTTT. Translated: CALGGRGTIRLGDTRIHTDKLIF.

In its sample, this clone is large (0.1 to 1%). The chain joins TRDV1 to TRDJ1; 9 bases are a match to TRDD3. The CDR3 length is 21 residues. The germline V gene has CDR1 TSWWSYY and CDR2 QGS. The V gene end was trimmed by 4 bases and the J gene end by 1 base; junction bases not matched to a gene: 22. The CDR3 bases are TGTGCTCTTGGGGCTACGGCCTTCCTCAGCCTGGGGGATGGTCTCACCGATAAACTCATCTTT. Translating gives CALGATAFLSLGDGLTDKLIF.

This clone is hyperexpanded within its sample. The V and J genes are TRAV23/DV6 and TRDJ1; TRDD3 agrees at 12 bases. CDR1 and CDR2 from the germline V gene are NTAFDY and IRPDVSE (reference sequence). The CDR3 length is 22 residues. The CDR3: CAVSPLHLGLGDTPAGTDKLIF. The CDR3 region has the DNA TGTGCCGTTAGCCCTCTTCACTTGGGGCTGGGGGATACGCCAGCCGGGACCGATAAACTCATCTTT.

This chain joins TRDV1 and TRDJ3, with 8 positions matching TRDD3. Germline lookup yields CDR1 TSWWSYY and CDR2 QGS. J was trimmed by 0 bases and V by 1 base; bases with no gene match: 32. CDR3 length: 28 amino acids. For the CDR3, the DNA is TGTGCTCTTGGGGAACCCTATCGGCCCCTCGACGGGGTTATACTGGGGGGATCAAGCTCCTGGGACACCCGACAGATGTTTTTC. Amino acids: CALGEPYRPLDGVILGGSSSWDTRQMFF.

A remark on this clone: The protein TCRdb gives is from a much larger clone and does not agree with this DNA's translation at residue 14, likely a read error; the protein shown here comes from the DNA. V and J are TRDV1 and TRDJ1; 7 nucleotides align to TRDD2. V lost 3 bases and J lost 7; bases outside the gene matches: 29. This CDR3 spans 21 amino acids. Germline V gene lookup returns CDR1 TSWWSYY and CDR2 QGS. The CDR3 is CALGDRPSSTLLGHTSLKLIF. CDR3 DNA: TGTGCTCTTGGGGACCGGCCTTCCTCTACGTTATTGGGGCATACTAGCCTTAAACTCATCTTT.

This clone occurred a few times. A far larger clone is only one base removed, so a read error is likely. V and J are TRDV1 and TRDJ1; TRDD3 aligns across 8 bases. The CDR3 totals 18 residues. Germline V lookup: CDR1 TSWWSYY, CDR2 QGS. J lost 7 bases, V lost 9 bases, and 25 bases had no gene match. CDR3 in amino acids: CALFFLAGRGGTGGKLIF. DNA of the CDR3: TGTGCTCTGTTTTTTCTCGCCGGACGCGGCGGTACTGGGGGTAAACTCATCTTT.

Points on this clone: TCRdb attributes to this sequence the protein of a much larger clone, which differs from the DNA translation at residue 5; a read error is likely, and the protein displayed is translated from the DNA. The chain links TRDV1 to TRDJ1; tentatively, D is TRDD3 (6 bases). The germline V gene has CDR1 TSWWSYY and CDR2 QGS. This CDR3 contains 20 residues. V lost 4 bases and J 2 bases, leaving 29 bases between the germline ends. CDR3 nucleotide sequence: TGTGCTCTTGGGGTAACGATCTCTGGGCATGGATACCTCCCTACCGATAAACTCATCTTT. It codes for CALGVTISGHGYLPTDKLIF.

This rearrangement joins TRDV1 to TRDJ1; the D gene is possibly TRDD2 (6 bases). The germline CDR1 and CDR2 sequences are TSWWSYY and QGS. This CDR3 is built from 14 residues. The ends were cut back, 3 bases at V and 8 bases at J, with 16 bases in the middle. The CDR3 protein is CALGDKGLPVKLIF. In DNA, the CDR3 is TGTGCTCTTGGGGATAAAGGCCTTCCCGTCAAACTCATCTTT.